The text below deals with one TCR beta chain. Its antigen is as yet unknown. After constant-region reverse-primer amplification, full-length variable regions underwent semi-nested PCR with Nested Universal Primer A. One entry per CDR3 protein results from TCRdb running MiXCR on the 5' RACE reads. The sample yields some 40,000 distinct CDR3 sequences, over 25% seen once. Points from the study as a whole: Tumor memory CD4+ T cell TCR gene usage clustered with blood and lymph node memory CD4+ cells and lymph node naive CD4+ cells. The larger cohort examined one V-J beta rearrangement, not whole repertoires. Tumor Treg TCRs overlapped most with tumor naive CD4+ cells.

The CDR3 sequence is 16 residues long. The V end lost 1 base, the J end lost 3 bases, and 15 bases lay between the germline ends. Germline V gene sequence: CDR1 SGHNT, CDR2 YYREEE (reference sequence). This clonotype originated in a female donor with breast cancer. Sequenced sample: memory CD4+ T cells sorted from a lymph node. Subset indicated: memory CD4+ T cells, CD4+CD45RO+CD25-. The J gene is TRBJ2-3, the V gene TRBV5-4; D not certain. This CDR3 is CASSLSRRLETDTQYF. The CDR3 DNA is TGTGCCAGCAGCTTGTCCCGTCGGCTAGAAACAGATACGCAGTATTTT.